Below, 32 T cell receptor beta chains from the same sample are listed, as sequenced in a study of blood T cell repertoires in COVID-19. Assay used: immunoSEQ multiplex PCR; TCRdb lists only in-frame clones, some missing. The sample has 150,000 to 200,000 clones, approximately 83% seen once. Sequencing was performed on peripheral blood. The source is a man between 50 and 59 years old with active or convalescent COVID-19.

The V call is TRBV30, the J call TRBJ1-1; TRBD1 agrees at 7 bases. The CDR3 contains 13 residues. Looked up from germline, CDR1 is GTSNPN and CDR2 is SVGIG (reference sequence). V gave up 7 bases and J gave up 1 base; unmatched junction bases: 6. The CDR3 is CAFMGQPNTEAFF. The CDR3 DNA sequence: TGTGCCTTTATGGGACAGCCGAACACTGAAGCTTTCTTT. Together with reference TRBV30 and TRBJ1-1, the CDR3 gives the full variable domain: SQTIHQWPATLVQPVGSPLSLECTVEGTSNPNLYWYRQAAGRGLQLLFYSVGIGQISSEVPQNLSASRPQDRQFILSSKKLLLSDSGFYLCAFMGQPNTEAFFGQGTRLTVV.

The chain recombines TRBV19 with TRBJ1-5; possible D gene TRBD1, 5 bases. CDR3 length equals 15 residues. Trimming took 3 bases from V and 2 from J, leaving 11 bases between them. Per germline, CDR1 LNHDA and CDR2 SQIVND (reference sequence). CDR3 region: CASSIGGGGNQPQHF. The CDR3 bases are TGTGCCAGTAGTATTGGAGGAGGGGGCAATCAGCCCCAGCATTTT.

This chain connects TRBV7-6 to TRBJ2-1; 10 bases map to TRBD1. Germline V gene lookup returns CDR1 SGHVS and CDR2 FNYEAQ. The J segment lost 9 bases and the V segment lost 5 bases, leaving 10 bases of the junction unmatched. The CDR3 consists of 15 residues. CDR3 residues: CASSPRTGGEGEQFF. The CDR3 DNA is TGTGCCAGCAGCCCCCGGACAGGGGGGGAGGGTGAGCAGTTCTTC. The variable domain in full, completed from reference TRBV7-6 and TRBJ2-1, reads GAGVSQSPRYKVTKRGQDVALRCDPISGHVSLYWYRQALGQGPEFLTYFNYEAQQDKSGLPNDRFSAERPEGSISTLTIQRTEQRDSAMYRCASSPRTGGEGEQFFGPGTRLTVL.

The rearrangement links TRBV3-1 (or the pseudogene TRBV3-2) to TRBJ2-4; TRBD2 matches at 9 bases. Trimming took 4 bases from V and 0 from J; bases not matched to a gene: 1. Germline CDR1 LGHDT, CDR2 YNNKEL (reference sequence). This CDR3 is 15 amino acids long. The DNA of the CDR3 is TGTGCCAGCAGCCCTAGCGGGGTAGCCAAAAACATTCAGTACTTC. Amino acid sequence: CASSPSGVAKNIQYF.

The rearrangement links TRBV7-9 to TRBJ1-1; 7 positions agree with TRBD1. Germline V gene lookup returns CDR1 SEHNR and CDR2 FQNEAQ (reference sequence). This CDR3 region has 15 residues. V lost 5 bases to trimming and J lost 5 bases; unmatched junction nucleotides: 11. In nucleotides, the CDR3 is TGTGCCAGCAGCGAGCGGACAGGTACGGAGACTGAAGCTTTCTTT. As protein: CASSERTGTETEAFF.

The rearrangement links TRBV6-5 to TRBJ2-7, with D maybe TRBD2 (5 bases). The V end was cut by 2 bases, the J end by 4 bases, with 15 bases between. From germline, CDR1 is MNHEY and CDR2 SVGAGI. There are 15 residues in the CDR3. Here the CDR3 DNA reads TGTGCCAGCAGTTACGGTGGAGGTGAAACTTACGAGCAGTACTTC. Translating gives CASSYGGGETYEQYF.

The chain links TRBV27 to TRBJ1-1, with D possibly being TRBD1 (5 bases). V shed 3 bases and J shed 11 bases, with 25 bases lying between them. This CDR3 is built from 16 residues. Per the germline V gene, CDR1 is MNHEY and CDR2 is SMNVEV (reference sequence). CDR3 sequence (DNA): TGTGCCAGCAGTTTGAATCGGGTTGTGGTGGACACCACGGCTTTCTTT. As protein: CASSLNRVVVDTTAFF.

The rearrangement joins TRBV5-1 to TRBJ2-1; tentative D call: TRBD1 (6 bases). CDR1 SGHRS and CDR2 YFSETQ come from the germline V gene. V lost 3 bases and J lost 1, with 8 bases in between. The CDR3 has 14 amino acids. The CDR3 region has the DNA TGCGCCAGCAGCTGGGACACTTCCTACAATGAGCAGTTCTTC. It yields the protein CASSWDTSYNEQFF. The whole variable domain, remainder taken from reference TRBV5-1 and TRBJ2-1, is KAGVTQTPRYLIKTRGQQVTLSCSPISGHRSVSWYQQTPGQGLQFLFEYFSETQRNKGNFPGRFSGRQFSNSRSEMNVSTLELGDSALYLCASSWDTSYNEQFFGPGTRLTVL.

The CDR3 DNA reads as TGCGCCAGCAGCTTGGACCAGGGGACGGACTATGGCTACACCTTC. Translating gives CASSLDQGTDYGYTF. This chain links TRBV5-1 with TRBJ1-2; possible D gene TRBD1, 6 bases. The CDR3 totals 15 residues. The germline gives CDR1 SGHRS, CDR2 YFSETQ. The V end was cut by 0 bases, the J end by 3 bases, with 12 bases between.

This clone showed up just once. This chain's CDR3 is CAWNTPGTGNSPLHF. The CDR3 DNA follows: TGTGCCTGGAACACCCCCGGGACAGGGAATTCACCCCTCCACTTT. J is TRBJ1-6 and V is TRBV30, with 9 positions matching TRBD1. The CDR3 consists of 15 residues. Germline-derived CDR1 and CDR2 are GTSNPN and SVGIG (reference sequence). Trimming cost V 4 bases and J 7 bases; bases outside gene matches: 8.

The chain couples TRBV9 to TRBJ1-3; D gene ambiguous. There are 15 residues in the CDR3. Germline-derived CDR1 and CDR2 are SGDLS and YYNGEE. V dropped 0 bases and J dropped 0 bases, with 7 bases sitting between them. The CDR3 bases are TGTGCCAGCAGCGTAGATACAGTCTCTGGAAACACCATATATTTT. It specifies CASSVDTVSGNTIYF.

J is TRBJ2-1 and V is TRBV3-1 (or the pseudogene TRBV3-2), with D maybe TRBD1 (6 bases). The CDR3 length is 13 residues. Germline CDR1 reads LGHDT; CDR2 reads YNNKEL (reference sequence). With 8 bases removed from V and 5 bases from J, the gap between germline ends came to 13 bases. CDR3 protein: CASQNRVDNEQFF. CDR3 sequence (DNA): TGTGCCAGCCAAAACAGGGTAGACAATGAGCAGTTCTTC.

This chain links TRBV9 with TRBJ2-1; the match to TRBD1 covers 8 bases. CDR1 and CDR2 from the germline V gene are SGDLS and YYNGEE. J lost 4 bases, V lost 2 bases, and 8 bases had no gene match. This CDR3 has 16 amino acids. The CDR3 reads CASSVSTGAMYNEQFF. Here the CDR3 DNA reads TGTGCCAGCAGCGTCTCGACAGGGGCCATGTACAATGAGCAGTTCTTC.

This chain connects TRBV5-3 to TRBJ1-5, with D perhaps matching TRBD1 (5 bases). TRBV5-3 is reported as an ORF; its role is uncertain. Trimming removed 1 base from V and 5 bases from J, with 19 bases in between. The CDR3 consists of 17 residues. CDR3 nucleotides: TGTGCCAGAAGCTTGAGGATACAGCAGGGTATTCATCAGCCCCAGCATTTT. It translates to CARSLRIQQGIHQPQHF.

V and J are TRBV4-1 and TRBJ1-6; 7 nucleotides match TRBD1. The CDR3 totals 16 residues. The germline gives CDR1 MGHRA, CDR2 YSYEKL. J was trimmed by 7 bases and V by 1 base; bases with no gene match: 7. DNA for the CDR3: TGCGCCAGCAGCCAAGGACCGGCAGGGGGAAATTCACCCCTCCACTTT. It is translated as CASSQGPAGGNSPLHF.

The genes are TRBV10-3 and TRBJ2-3, with 9 bases that match TRBD1. The CDR3 sequence is 17 residues long. Per the germline V gene, CDR1 is ENHRY and CDR2 is SYGVKD. The V gene end was trimmed by 0 bases and the J gene end by 4 bases; junction bases not matched to a gene: 8. The CDR3 region has the DNA TGTGCCATCAGTGAGTCGACCGGACAGGGGAGGGCAGATACGCAGTATTTT. Amino acids: CAISESTGQGRADTQYF.

The gene calls are TRBV6-5 and TRBJ2-7; the match to TRBD1 covers 11 bases. The CDR3 consists of 14 residues. CDR1 is MNHEY and CDR2 is SVGAGI in the germline V gene. After removal of 6 bases from V and 4 bases from J, the junction contained 5 bases not matched to a gene. CDR3 DNA: TGTGCCAGCAGCCGGACAGGGGGCATTTACGAGCAGTACTTC. This gives the protein CASSRTGGIYEQYF.

The gene calls are TRBV21-1 and TRBJ2-5; the listed D gene, TRBD2, was not tested against the DNA. TRBV21-1 is a pseudogene segment. The CDR3 is 21 residues long. The chain's CDR3 is CASSKDTLGLAGGPDQETQYF. For the CDR3, the DNA is TGTGCCAGCAGCAAAGACACCTTGGGACTAGCGGGAGGGCCGGACCAAGAGACCCAGTACTTC.

The chain joins TRBV24-1 to TRBJ2-1; D might be TRBD1 (6 bases). Per the germline V gene, CDR1 is KGHDR and CDR2 is SFDVKD. Trimming cost V 0 bases and J 12 bases, with 14 bases left between them. CDR3 size: 14 residues. CDR3 in DNA: TGTGCCACCAGTGATTTGAGGTCAGGGGAGAGGCAGTTCTTC. It is translated as CATSDLRSGERQFF.

This chain uses TRBV19 with TRBJ2-1, with 11 bases aligning to TRBD2. This CDR3 comprises 16 residues. J was trimmed by 7 bases and V by 2 bases; bases with no gene match: 7. Per germline, CDR1 LNHDA and CDR2 SQIVND (reference sequence). The CDR3 here is CASSIRGIAGGNEQFF. The CDR3 DNA reads as TGTGCCAGTAGTATAAGGGGAATAGCGGGGGGGAATGAGCAGTTCTTC.

The chain combines TRBV30 with TRBJ2-1; 7 positions agree with TRBD1. Germline V gene sequence: CDR1 GTSNPN, CDR2 SVGIG (reference sequence). The CDR3 spans 15 residues. J lost 6 bases, V lost 4 bases, and 12 bases had no gene match. Here the CDR3 reads CAWKAVWTGFNEQFF. The CDR3 DNA reads TGTGCCTGGAAGGCCGTTTGGACAGGCTTCAATGAGCAGTTCTTC.

This sequence joins TRBV6-1 and TRBJ2-3; D gene ambiguous. Germline V gene data show CDR1 as MNHNS and CDR2 as SASEGT. Between the trimmed V and J ends, which lost 3 bases and 1 base, there was a span of 8 bases. The CDR3 is made up of 14 amino acids. CDR3 sequence (DNA): TGTGCCAGCAGTGACAGAACAGGCACAGATACGCAGTATTTT. As protein: CASSDRTGTDTQYF.

This clone was observed a few times. The chain combines TRBV15 with TRBJ2-2, with D perhaps matching TRBD1 (6 bases). This CDR3 region has 14 residues. CDR1 is LNHNV and CDR2 is YYDKDF in the germline V gene (reference sequence). V was trimmed by 4 bases and J by 5 bases, leaving 11 bases between them. The CDR3 bases are TGTGCCACCAGCATCGAACAGGGTACCGGGGAGCTGTTTTTT. Protein: CATSIEQGTGELFF.

V is TRBV2 and J is TRBJ2-3, with 7 bases matching TRBD1. CDR3 length: 13 amino acids. Germline V CDR1 and CDR2: SNHLY, FYNNEI. Unmatched junction bases numbered 10, after V lost 10 bases and J lost 6 bases. CDR3 nucleotide sequence: TGTGCCATCTTGGACAGGCCAGACGATACGCAGTATTTT. It yields the protein CAILDRPDDTQYF. The complete variable domain, with remaining parts taken from reference TRBV2 and TRBJ2-3, reads EPEVTQTPSHQVTQMGQEVILRCVPISNHLYFYWYRQILGQKVEFLVSFYNNEISEKSEIFDDQFSVERPDGSNFTLKIRSTKLEDSAMYFCAILDRPDDTQYFGPGTRLTVL.

This clone has ten or more counts. Here the CDR3 DNA reads TGTGCCAGCAGCTCCAGCGGACTATACAATGAGCAGTTCTTC. This gives the protein CASSSSGLYNEQFF. V is TRBV11-3 and J is TRBJ2-1; a weak D match, TRBD2 (6 bases). Germline assignment: CDR1 SGHNT and CDR2 YENEEA. This CDR3 comprises 14 residues. Trimming removed 4 bases from V and 4 bases from J, with 11 bases in between.

The J gene is TRBJ1-2, the V gene TRBV5-1; 7 bases agree with TRBD1. This CDR3 has 16 residues. The germline gives CDR1 SGHRS, CDR2 YFSETQ. V lost 0 bases to trimming and J lost 4 bases; unmatched junction nucleotides: 9. The CDR3 reads CASSLERAGGRYGYTF. Here the CDR3 DNA reads TGCGCCAGCAGCTTGGAAAGGGCAGGGGGTCGCTATGGCTACACCTTC.

The V call is TRBV3-1 (or the pseudogene TRBV3-2), the J call TRBJ2-7; 14 bases agree with TRBD2. Germline CDR1 and CDR2: LGHDT and YNNKEL (reference sequence). The CDR3 totals 16 residues. Trimming took 1 base from V and 2 from J; bases not matched to a gene: 1. Here the CDR3 reads CASSQGGLAGAYEQYF. The DNA for the CDR3 is TGTGCCAGCAGCCAAGGGGGACTAGCGGGGGCCTACGAGCAGTACTTC.

The rearrangement uses TRBV3-1 (or the pseudogene TRBV3-2) and TRBJ1-3; no firm D call. Germline V gene lookup returns CDR1 LGHDT and CDR2 YNNKEL (reference sequence). The V end lost 1 base, the J end lost 2 bases, and 6 bases lay between the germline ends. The length of the CDR3 is 14 residues. CDR3 coding DNA: TGTGCCAGCAGCCAAGGGCAGACTGGAAACACCATATATTTT. Translation: CASSQGQTGNTIYF.

This rearrangement joins TRBV7-6 to TRBJ2-3; 10 nucleotides line up with TRBD1. The CDR3 length is 15 residues. From germline, CDR1 is SGHVS and CDR2 FNYEAQ. V trimming: 5 bases; J trimming: 3 bases; junction bases outside the gene matches: 5. CDR3 nucleotides: TGTGCCAGCAGCACCGGGACAGGGGTGACAGATACGCAGTATTTT. Translated, it gives CASSTGTGVTDTQYF.

V is TRBV4-1 and J is TRBJ1-2; D is ambiguous. CDR3 length: 14 residues. V was trimmed by 0 bases and J by 2 bases, leaving 7 bases between them. Germline V gene lookup returns CDR1 MGHRA and CDR2 YSYEKL. CDR3 sequence reads: CASSQDLVNYGYTF. CDR3 in DNA: TGCGCCAGCAGCCAAGATCTTGTGAACTATGGCTACACCTTC.

This sequence joins TRBV6-5 and TRBJ1-1, with D unresolved. Germline lookup yields CDR1 MNHEY and CDR2 SVGAGI. This CDR3 spans 15 amino acids. V was shortened by 2 bases and J by 4 bases, with 14 bases between the two germline ends. The CDR3, as DNA: TGTGCCAGCAGTTACCTGGCGCTCGAGGGCACTGAAGCTTTCTTT. Its translation is CASSYLALEGTEAFF.

The sample holds a few counts of this clone. The rearrangement joins TRBV3-1 (or the pseudogene TRBV3-2) to TRBJ1-6; 7 nucleotides align to TRBD1. The germline V gene encodes CDR1 LGHDT and CDR2 YNNKEL (reference sequence). Trimming removed 3 bases from V and 8 bases from J; junction bases left unmatched: 4. The CDR3 contains 14 residues. DNA of the CDR3: TGTGCCAGCAGCCATGCGGGGACAGATTCACCCCTCCACTTT. It specifies CASSHAGTDSPLHF.